The T cell receptor (beta chain) described here comes from a study of T cell responses to AZD1222 COVID-19 vaccine (dated by TCRdb to the early 2020s). Regarding the study in general: AZD1222 recipients given second doses at about 4 weeks or at about 12 weeks were pooled, since spike-specific TCR depth and breadth were not found to differ between the two schedules. TCR sequencing covered 230 to 250 trial participants: 200 to 220 given two doses of AZD1222 and some 25 given two doses of MenACWY control vaccine. Trial participants were enrolled by age into subgroups of 18-55, 56-69 and 70-plus years, and roughly 150, 30 and 60 TCR-sequenced participants, respectively, were included in these subgroups. Summary of the overall study and its limitations: After two AZD1222 doses, both the breadth and the depth of spike-specific TCRs were significantly higher than at day 0 and than in MenACWY recipients. The 56-69-year group was small, and its depth increase did not reach significance, likely because of low power. The vaccine-associated CD4 TCRs covered the entire spike protein, and the dominant responses fell in regions 160-218 and 743-854. Because no samples from the day 14 peak response were available, repertoires could be characterized only after the peak T cell response. Most participants were white British and females outnumbered males, and the authors suggested that clonal diversity may have been underestimated. Epitopes outside the regions mutated in the B.1.351 and B.1.1.7 variants were reportedly recognized by nearly half of the unique spike-specific TCRs. Conclusions about previously exposed vaccinees are limited because only 6 or 7 AZD1222 recipients were SARS-CoV-2 seropositive at baseline.

The germline V gene encodes CDR1 MDHEN and CDR2 SYDVKM. The CDR3 holds 15 amino acids from the cysteine to the phenylalanine. Only the CDR3 DNA is retained, 45 bases long and in frame from the first base. Trimming at the junction amounts to 2 bases on V and 4 bases on J, and the germline ends lie 14 bases apart. The CDR3 regions of human TCRbeta chains were analyzed by immunosequencing. Concerning the study's data processing: TCRs in the repertoires were compared against a reference library of SARS-CoV-2-specific TCRs that had been generated with the MIRA antigen-specificity platform. Breadth was defined as the fraction of unique TCRs that were SARS-CoV-2-associated. Depth was defined as the fraction of total T cells that were SARS-CoV-2-associated. Using the MIRA data, each spike-specific TCR was mapped to the spike region that the TCR reacts to and placed in a CD4 or CD8 class. Log10-transformed breadth and depth values were compared by one-way ANOVA with Sidak's multiple comparisons tests. TCRdb limited this immuneACCESS table to in-frame rearrangements with V and J called. A share of clones is missing; checked studies link under half to unresolved V genes, and the rest is unexplained. The DNA gave D and trimming, while V, J and clone size come from that table. This sample gives more than 140,000 clones in total; 89% of them show up just once. The ten largest clones add up to about 2.7% of the sample.

This clone was recorded a few times. No cognate antigen has been identified for it. No base-level quality is on record; no much larger clone is a single base apart. In light of the paper, this sample's time point label describes: baseline before first vaccination. The vaccinee samples were drawn from two UK trials, COV001 and COV002, one of which was a single-blind randomized controlled phase 2/3 trial testing AZD1222 (ChAdOx1 nCoV-19) in healthy adults. For TCRbeta chain sequencing, PBMC samples were collected from trial participants at day 0 and at day 28 after the second dose. The chain was built from TRBV28 and TRBJ1-2, with TRBD1 as a weak D call on 5 bases. Material: peripheral blood, obtained on day 0 of AZD1222 vaccination. This sequence was found in an adult in good health. The nucleotide sequence is TGTGCCAGCAGTTTACCCGGGGCCCAAAGCTATGGCTACACCTTC. Its translation is CASSLPGAQSYGYTF.